These T cell receptor beta chains were read from a single sample in a study of high-grade serous ovarian cancer treatment subgroups. Data came from immunoSEQ multiplex PCR; TCRdb stores just in-frame clones and leaves some out. This table has some 7,700 clones, around 72% appearing once. Sequencing used tumor tissue. Every receptor here comes from a human donor with high-grade serous ovarian cancer. The CDR3 runs from the conserved cysteine through the conserved F or W. Fields, in order: clone size, J gene, V gene, D gene, CDR3 DNA, CDR3 protein. A D gene is named only where the DNA matches it firmly. Size tells how often a clone was seen (once, few, many) or the class of an expanded clone, and some rows leave it out.

.	TRBJ2-5	TRBV6-1	.	TGTGCCAGCAGTACACAGGGTACCCAAGAGACCCAGTACTTC	CASSTQGTQETQYF
.	TRBJ1-2	TRBV18	.	TGTGCCAGCTCCGACTCGGGGACTCTCTATGGCTACACCTTC	CASSDSGTLYGYTF
.	TRBJ2-7	TRBV2	.	TGTGCCAGCAGTGAATTAGCTAATAACTTCTACGAGCAGTACTTC	CASSELANNFYEQYF
.	TRBJ1-3	TRBV6-6	.	TGTGCCAGCAGTTTTAGCCGTCTCTCTGGAAACACCATATATTTT	CASSFSRLSGNTIYF
.	TRBJ2-1	TRBV13	.	TGTGCCAGCAGCTTAAGGGGGTATAATGAGCAGTTCTTC	CASSLRGYNEQFF
once	TRBJ2-5	TRBV7-2	.	TGTGCCAGCAGCTTAGGAGTAGCCGGGCAAGAGACCCAGTACTTC	CASSLGVAGQETQYF
.	TRBJ2-2	TRBV10-3	TRBD2	TGTGCCATCCGGAGTAGCGGGGGTAACACCGGGGAGCTGTTTTTT	CAIRSSGGNTGELFF
.	TRBJ1-2	TRBV11-2	.	TGTGCCAGCAGCTTAGTCCGGGACGTTAACTATGGCTACACCTTC	CASSLVRDVNYGYTF
.	TRBJ1-3	TRBV9	.	TGTGCCAGCAGCAGCACCAGGGGCTACGGAAACACCATATATTTT	CASSSTRGYGNTIYF
.	TRBJ2-7	TRBV7-2	.	TGTGCCAGCAGCTTAGGACTTTTGGGCTACGAGCAGTACTTC	CASSLGLLGYEQYF
.	TRBJ1-2	TRBV5-1	TRBD1	TGCGCCAGCAGCTTCGACAGGGGGCTACAAGGCTACACCTTC	CASSFDRGLQGYTF
.	TRBJ1-2	TRBV29-1	TRBD1	TGCAGCGTTGAAGGGACAGGGTTCAACTATGGCTACACCTTC	CSVEGTGFNYGYTF
.	TRBJ2-7	TRBV18	.	TGTGCCAGCTCACCACCGATGGGTGACGAGCAGTACTTC	CASSPPMGDEQYF
.	TRBJ1-5	TRBV19	TRBD1	TGTGCCAGTAGTCCAGCGGGACAGGGGTGGCAGCCCCAGCATTTT	CASSPAGQGWQPQHF
.	TRBJ2-7	TRBV19	.	TGTGCCAGTAGATTCAGGGCAAGTTCCTACGAGCAGTACTTC	CASRFRASSYEQYF